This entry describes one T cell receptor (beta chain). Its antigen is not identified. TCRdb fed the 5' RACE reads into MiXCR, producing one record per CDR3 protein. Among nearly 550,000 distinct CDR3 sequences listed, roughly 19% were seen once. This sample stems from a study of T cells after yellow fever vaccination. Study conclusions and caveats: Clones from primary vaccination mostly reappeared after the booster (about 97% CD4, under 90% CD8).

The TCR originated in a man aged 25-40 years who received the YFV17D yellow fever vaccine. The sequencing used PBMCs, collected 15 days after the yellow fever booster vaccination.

The CDR3 spells CATSSGQGNYGYTF. DNA of the CDR3: TGTGCCACCAGCAGCGGACAGGGCAACTATGGCTACACCTTC. V gene TRBV15 combines with J gene TRBJ1-2, with TRBD1 matching over 8 bases. V lost 3 bases to trimming and J lost 2 bases; unmatched junction nucleotides: 2. The germline CDR1 and CDR2 sequences are LNHNV and YYDKDF (reference sequence). The CDR3 covers 14 residues.